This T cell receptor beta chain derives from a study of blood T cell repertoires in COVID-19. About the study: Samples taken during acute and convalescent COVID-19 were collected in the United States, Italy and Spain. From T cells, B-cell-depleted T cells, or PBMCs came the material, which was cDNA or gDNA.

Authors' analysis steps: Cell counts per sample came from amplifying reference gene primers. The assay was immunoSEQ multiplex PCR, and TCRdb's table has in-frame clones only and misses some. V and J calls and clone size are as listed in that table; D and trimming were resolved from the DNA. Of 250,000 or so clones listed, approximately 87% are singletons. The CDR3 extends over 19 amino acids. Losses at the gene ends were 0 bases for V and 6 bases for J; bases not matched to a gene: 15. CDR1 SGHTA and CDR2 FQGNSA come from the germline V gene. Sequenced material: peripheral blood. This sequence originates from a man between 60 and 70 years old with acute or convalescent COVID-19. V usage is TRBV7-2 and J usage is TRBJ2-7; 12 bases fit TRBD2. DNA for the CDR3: TGTGCCAGCAGCTTAGCCCTCCTACTAGCGGGAGGATTGAGCTTCGAGCAGTACTTC. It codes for CASSLALLLAGGLSFEQYF.